The next 9 T cell receptor beta chains were all read from a single sample in a study of blood T cell repertoires in COVID-19. Clones were sequenced by immunoSEQ multiplex PCR, and TCRdb holds only the in-frame ones, with some missing. The sample records 90,000 to 120,000 clones, roughly 84% being singletons. Sequenced: peripheral blood. The receptors here all came from a human donor in a cohort sampled during active COVID-19.

This clone was found once. J is TRBJ1-3 and V is TRBV19; D perhaps matches TRBD1 (5 bases). V lost 6 bases and J lost 2, with 8 bases in between. The germline V gene has CDR1 LNHDA and CDR2 SQIVND (reference sequence). The CDR3 covers 13 residues. The CDR3 bases are TGTGCCAGTAGGGGGACTCCTGGAAACACCATATATTTT. This encodes CASRGTPGNTIYF. The whole variable domain, remainder taken from reference TRBV19 and TRBJ1-3, is DGGITQSPKYLFRKEGQNVTLSCEQNLNHDAMYWYRQDPGQGLRLIYYSQIVNDFQKGDIAEGYSVSREKKESFPLTVTSAQKNPTAFYLCASRGTPGNTIYFGEGSWLTVV.

This chain links TRBV21-1 with TRBJ2-6; TRBD1, as called in the table, went unchecked against the DNA. TRBV21-1 is a pseudogene locus. The CDR3 covers 21 residues. The chain's CDR3 is CASTDPPNRDRQTSGANVLTF. For the CDR3, the DNA is TGTGCCAGCACCGACCCCCCCAACCGGGACAGACAGACCTCTGGGGCCAACGTCCTGACTTTC.

This rearrangement joins TRBV7-8 to TRBJ2-1, with 9 bases fitting TRBD2. This CDR3 comprises 18 residues. Trimming took 0 bases from V and 8 from J; bases not matched to a gene: 14. Germline V gene sequence: CDR1 SGHVS, CDR2 FQNEAQ. This chain's CDR3 is CASSLAQGLAAVWYEQFF. The CDR3, as DNA: TGTGCCAGCAGCTTAGCGCAGGGACTAGCAGCCGTTTGGTATGAGCAGTTCTTC.

The rearrangement links TRBV7-8 to TRBJ2-3, with 15 bases fitting TRBD2. V was clipped by 7 bases and J by 6 bases; unmatched bases: 5. In germline, CDR1 is SGHVS, CDR2 FQNEAQ. The length of the CDR3 is 15 residues. CDR3 loop: CASTGLAGGFDTQYF. The CDR3 nucleotides are TGTGCCAGCACCGGACTAGCGGGAGGGTTTGATACGCAGTATTTT.

The V call is TRBV7-3, the J call TRBJ2-2, with 10 positions matching TRBD2. The CDR3 has 18 residues. CDR1 is SGHTA, CDR2 FQGTGA, per germline. V shed 2 bases and J 4 bases; nucleotides not matched to a gene: 10. CDR3 nucleotide sequence: TGTGCCAGCAGCTTAGCTTCCGGGGGACTAGCGCTCACCGGGGAGCTGTTTTTT. Protein product: CASSLASGGLALTGELFF.

This clone was counted once. The chain is built from TRBV30 and TRBJ2-1; TRBD2 matches 10 bases. The CDR3 consists of 14 residues. After removal of 2 bases from V and 8 bases from J, the junction contained 6 bases not matched to a gene. Germline CDR1 is GTSNPN and CDR2 is SVGIG (reference sequence). The CDR3 DNA reads as TGTGCCTGGAGTTCAAGCGGGAGGGCCGATGAGCAGTTCTTC. Its protein is CAWSSSGRADEQFF.

This sequence joins TRBV5-8 and TRBJ2-7, with 15 positions matching TRBD2. Germline loops: CDR1 SGHTS, CDR2 YDEGEE. J was trimmed by 5 bases and V by 4 bases; bases with no gene match: 4. The CDR3 is 15 amino acids. CDR3 DNA sequence: TGTGCCAGCAGCCGGGGACTAGCGGGAGGAAACGAGCAGTACTTC. It codes for CASSRGLAGGNEQYF.

The J gene is TRBJ2-1, the V gene TRBV5-6, with D possibly being TRBD2 (7 bases). CDR1 and CDR2 (germline): SGHDT, YYEEEE. Between the trimmed V and J ends, which lost 2 bases and 8 bases, there was a span of 20 bases. CDR3 size: 16 residues. Written as DNA, the CDR3 is TGTGCCAGCAGCTTTGGGGACCGCAGGGGAGGGGATGAGCAGTTCTTC. This encodes CASSFGDRRGGDEQFF.

The V gene is TRBV6-6, the J gene TRBJ1-4, with D uncertain. This CDR3 is 14 amino acids long. V shed 2 bases and J shed 7 bases, with 11 bases lying between them. Germline V gives CDR1 MNHNY, CDR2 SVGAGI (reference sequence). CDR3 in amino acids: CASSYVEGGEKLFF. The CDR3 bases are TGTGCCAGCAGTTACGTGGAGGGAGGTGAAAAACTGTTTTTT.